This TCR beta chain was obtained from a study of cytomegalovirus exposure and HLA in healthy donors. Looking at the study overall: An earlier analysis found roughly 100 million unique TCR beta sequences from about 179 million T cells.

A multiplex PCR was run with 60 Vbeta primers and 13 Jbeta primers. Using immunoSEQ multiplex PCR, the repertoire was profiled, and TCRdb retains in-frame clones only, with some absent. The table records about 160,000 clones, roughly 82% of them present only once. Though nominally healthy at sampling, donors likely had unrecorded immune exposures. Comment on this clone: What it binds is not known.

Study-level findings and limits: A few chains tied to CMV proved CMV antigen-specific in vitro. TCR beta V- and J-gene trimming was later associated with a missense DCLRE1C variant.

The germline gives CDR1 MNHEY, CDR2 SMNVEV (reference sequence). V shed 5 bases and J shed 0 bases, with 7 bases lying between them. This CDR3 has 14 amino acids. The sequencing sample was made of PBMCs. The TCR originated in a girl aged 5 to 17 in good health and CMV-seropositive. V usage is TRBV27 and J usage is TRBJ1-4; D is unclear. The chain's CDR3 is CASSPGATNEKLFF. The CDR3 DNA reads as TGTGCCAGCAGTCCCGGGGCAACTAATGAAAAACTGTTTTTT.